These 2 T cell receptor beta chains came from one sample sequenced in a study of blood T cell repertoires in COVID-19. Produced via immunoSEQ multiplex PCR; TCRdb's table is partial and in-frame only. The data show roughly 300,000 clones, approximately 90% seen once. Sequencing was carried out using PBMCs or T cells enriched from blood (not recorded which). The receptors were gathered from a young woman who had recovered from COVID-19.

The chain joins TRBV13 to TRBJ2-3; TRBD2 matches 10 bases. CDR3 length equals 15 residues. Germline V gives CDR1 PRHDT, CDR2 FYEKMQ (reference sequence). V dropped 2 bases and J dropped 2; count of bases not matched to a gene: 1. CDR3 bases: TGTGCCAGCAGCTTACTAGCGGGGGCCACAGATACGCAGTATTTT. This sequence encodes CASSLLAGATDTQYF.

This rearrangement joins TRBV30 to TRBJ1-3; D gene ambiguous. V was trimmed by 1 base and J by 1 base, leaving 8 bases between them. Per the germline V gene, CDR1 is GTSNPN and CDR2 is SVGIG (reference sequence). The CDR3 has 14 amino acids. The CDR3 nucleotides are TGTGCCTGGAGTGCGGGAGGTTCTGGAAACACCATATATTTT. It specifies CAWSAGGSGNTIYF.